One sample yielded the 30 T cell receptor beta chains listed below, sequenced in a study of tumor-infiltrating lymphocytes in primary liver carcinoma. The input was 500 ng total RNA; TCR beta cDNA was made from it with a constant-region primer. Three nested multiplex PCR rounds, a slightly modified ARM-PCR, produced the libraries for TCR beta. Investigators reported that the first two PCR rounds, at about 11 cycles each, used TRBV1-TRBV30 forward primers with a C-beta reverse primer. TCRdb analysed the multiplex PCR reads with MiXCR anew, one entry per CDR3 protein. The sample has around 330,000 distinct CDR3 sequences; 65% are singletons. The study extracted blood RNA from unsorted whole blood and also extracted germline DNA. Sequenced sample: peripheral blood. The receptor source for this set is a man aged 35 to 55 with primary liver carcinoma and hepatitis B virus infection.

This chain connects TRBV5-1 to TRBJ2-1; D remains ambiguous. Germline CDR1 SGHRS, CDR2 YFSETQ. The CDR3 contains 13 residues. V shed 1 base and J shed 4 bases, with 6 bases lying between them. DNA for the CDR3: TGCGCCAGCAGCTTGTTCGGTTACAATGAGCAGTTCTTC. Amino acids: CASSLFGYNEQFF. Full variable domain (rest looked up from reference TRBV5-1 and TRBJ2-1): KAGVTQTPRYLIKTRGQQVTLSCSPISGHRSVSWYQQTPGQGLQFLFEYFSETQRNKGNFPGRFSGRQFSNSRSEMNVSTLELGDSALYLCASSLFGYNEQFFGPGTRLTVL.

This clonotype has only a few counts. CDR3 amino acids: CAISDQETQYF. In DNA, the CDR3 is TGTGCCATCAGCGACCAAGAGACCCAGTACTTC. The chain carries TRBV10-3 and TRBJ2-5; D call uncertain. With 6 bases removed from V and 0 bases from J, the gap between germline ends came to 2 bases. The CDR3 totals 11 residues. Germline-derived CDR1 and CDR2 are ENHRY and SYGVKD.

The CDR3 DNA reads as TGTGCCAGTAGTATAGGAACGGGCACTGAAGCTTTCTTT. As protein: CASSIGTGTEAFF. The chain carries TRBV19 and TRBJ1-1; no clear D gene. The ends were cut back, 1 base at V and 4 bases at J, with 7 bases in the middle. CDR1 LNHDA and CDR2 SQIVND come from the germline V gene (reference sequence). This CDR3 spans 13 amino acids. The entire variable domain, with the rest obtained from reference TRBV19 and TRBJ1-1, is as follows: DGGITQSPKYLFRKEGQNVTLSCEQNLNHDAMYWYRQDPGQGLRLIYYSQIVNDFQKGDIAEGYSVSREKKESFPLTVTSAQKNPTAFYLCASSIGTGTEAFFGQGTRLTVV.

Worth noting for this clonotype: The junction shows a germline mismatch at one end, possibly a read error. The V gene is TRBV29-1, the J gene TRBJ2-7, with TRBD1 identical over 9 bases. Germline-derived CDR1 and CDR2 are SQVTM and ANQGSEA. The CDR3 sequence is 14 residues long. Written as DNA, the CDR3 is TGCAGCATTGAAGATGGGACAGGGACCTACGAGCAGTACTTC. Translation gives CSIEDGTGTYEQYF.

Worth noting for this clonotype: A read error is likely, as this CDR3 ends without the conserved phenylalanine or tryptophan. The V and J genes are TRBV5-4 and TRBJ2-2; D remains unclear. The CDR3 is 12 residues long. The germline gives CDR1 SGHNT, CDR2 YYREEE (reference sequence). For the CDR3, the DNA is TGTGTCAGCAGCTTGCAAACCGGGGAGCTGTTTTCT. Amino acid sequence: CVSSLQTGELFS.

A word on this clonotype: Given a much more abundant clone one base away, this may be a read error. The chain links TRBV6-1 to TRBJ1-5; 8 positions match TRBD1. CDR3 length: 14 residues. J lost 0 bases, V lost 8 bases, and 3 bases had no gene match. Germline V lookup: CDR1 MNHNS, CDR2 SASEGT. In DNA form, the CDR3 reads TGTGCCAGCGACAGGGGTAATAGCAATCAGCCCCAGCATTTT. This codes for CASDRGNSNQPQHF.

This clonotype was picked up many times. The germline gene is not matched at one end of the junction; a read error may be the cause. This chain uses TRBV13 with TRBJ2-1, with D possibly TRBD2 on 6 matching bases. The CDR3 has 14 residues. Germline loops: CDR1 PRHDT, CDR2 FYEKMQ (reference sequence). CDR3 region: CASSLVGSYNEQFF. DNA for the CDR3: TGTGCCAGCAGTTTAGTCGGGAGCTACAATGAGCAGTTCTTC.

The gene calls are TRBV5-1 and TRBJ2-3; 11 nucleotides align to TRBD2. Germline loops: CDR1 SGHRS, CDR2 YFSETQ. The CDR3 consists of 14 residues. The trim removed 8 bases at V and 5 bases at J, leaving 7 bases unmatched. Here the CDR3 DNA reads TGCGCCAGTAGACTAGCGGGACGCATAGATACGCAGTATTTT. Translating it yields CASRLAGRIDTQYF.

V gene TRBV7-9 combines with J gene TRBJ1-2, with D possibly matching TRBD1 (5 bases). V was trimmed by 6 bases and J by 8 bases, leaving 13 bases between them. Germline values: CDR1 SEHNR, CDR2 FQNEAQ (reference sequence). This CDR3 region has 12 residues. The CDR3 protein is CASRIGDEGYTF. The CDR3 nucleotides read TGTGCCAGCAGGATTGGGGACGAAGGCTACACCTTC.

The J gene is TRBJ2-7, the V gene TRBV6-2 or TRBV6-3; a weak D match, TRBD1 (5 bases). V was cut by 5 bases and J by 5 bases, with 13 bases left in between. This CDR3 is built from 13 residues. Germline V lookup: CDR1 MNHEY, CDR2 SVGEGT. The CDR3: CASSGYRKDEQYF. Here the CDR3 DNA reads TGTGCCAGCAGTGGTTACAGGAAGGACGAGCAGTACTTC.

A remark on this clonotype: At one of its ends the junction is not consistent with the germline gene, which may arise from a read error. This chain links TRBV7-9 with TRBJ2-7, with 10 bases fitting TRBD2. Germline values: CDR1 SEHNR, CDR2 FQNEAQ (reference sequence). The CDR3 has 14 amino acids. CDR3 nucleotides: TGTGCCATCAGCGCCGGGACTAGCGACTACGAGCAGTACTTC. It specifies CAISAGTSDYEQYF.

CDR3 amino acids: CASNLFPGVPQDRGYEQYF. The CDR3 DNA reads TGTGCCAGCAACCTGTTCCCCGGAGTCCCCCAGGACAGGGGCTACGAGCAGTACTTC. V and J are TRBV6-2 or TRBV6-3 and TRBJ2-7; 9 bases agree with TRBD1. V gave up 7 bases and J gave up 3 bases; unmatched junction bases: 22. Germline-derived CDR1 and CDR2 are MNHEY and SVGEGT. The CDR3 length is 19 residues.

Concerning this clonotype: A much more abundant neighbour one base away suggests this may be a read error. The chain combines TRBV4-3 with TRBJ2-2; 8 nucleotides match TRBD1. The CDR3 is 17 residues long. Germline CDR1 and CDR2: LGHNA and YSLEER. CDR3 in amino acids: CASGQDLTGGWGGELFF. CDR3 in DNA: TGCGCCAGCGGCCAAGATTTAACAGGGGGGTGGGGCGGGGAGCTGTTTTTT.

This clonotype appeared a single time. It may be a read error: a sequence one base away is much more abundant. DNA of the CDR3: TGTGTCAGCAGCTTGTTACACGTGGGTACGCAGTATTTT. Protein sequence: CVSSLLHVGTQYF. V gene TRBV5-4 combines with J gene TRBJ2-3; D remains ambiguous. Germline V gives CDR1 SGHNT, CDR2 YYREEE (reference sequence). This CDR3 comprises 13 residues. The variable domain in full, with the rest retrieved from reference TRBV5-4 and TRBJ2-3, is ETGVTQSPTHLIKTRGQQVTLRCSSQSGHNTVSWYQQALGQGPQFIFQYYREEENGRGNFPPRFSGLQFPNYSSELNVNALELDDSALYLCVSSLLHVGTQYFGPGTRLTVL.

There are a few counts of this clonotype. One end of the junction fails to match germline, which may point to a read error. The rearrangement joins TRBV28 to TRBJ1-6; TRBD1 aligns across 11 bases. The CDR3 length is 13 residues. CDR1 and CDR2 from the germline V gene are MDHEN and SYDVKM. The CDR3 here is CASSPRPGQGVLF. The CDR3 nucleotides are TGTGCCAGCAGTCCAAGACCGGGACAGGGGGTTCTATTT.

The V gene is TRBV11-2, the J gene TRBJ2-3, with D possibly TRBD2 on 8 matching bases. Germline CDR1 and CDR2: SGHAT and FQNNGV. The V and J ends lost 3 bases and 4 bases respectively, with 29 bases between them. The CDR3 sequence is 20 residues long. Here the CDR3 reads CASSLVDRATGLGGSDTQYF. CDR3 coding DNA: TGTGCCAGCAGCTTGGTAGACCGGGCCACGGGACTAGGGGGCTCAGATACGCAGTATTTT.

The rearrangement joins TRBV10-3 to TRBJ1-2; D may be TRBD1 (6 bases). V lost 11 bases and J lost 8, with 24 bases in between. Germline values: CDR1 ENHRY, CDR2 SYGVKD. CDR3 length: 14 residues. CDR3 amino acids: CAARGRGASRGYTF. The CDR3, as DNA: TGTGCCGCCCGGGGACGGGGGGCATCAAGGGGCTACACCTTC.

This clonotype was recorded once. Its ends do not fully match the called genes, so a read error is possible. The chain couples TRBV11-2 to TRBJ1-2; maybe TRBD1 (5 bases). CDR1 is SGHAT, CDR2 FQNNGV, per germline. The CDR3 loop spans 14 amino acids. The CDR3 sequence: CASSLNPGDDGYTF. In DNA form, the CDR3 reads TGTGCCAGTAGCTTAAATCCGGGGGACGATGGCTACACCTTC.

The rearrangement links TRBV11-2 to TRBJ2-3, with D perhaps TRBD2 (6 bases). The V and J ends lost 11 bases and 6 bases respectively, with 24 bases between them. This CDR3 has 15 residues. CDR1 is SGHAT and CDR2 is FQNNGV in the germline V gene. CDR3 sequence (DNA): TGTGCCGGTAGCTTAGATAGCGGCAGTCCCGATACGCAGTATTTT. Its translation is CAGSLDSGSPDTQYF.

Comments on this clonotype: The junction and the germline gene differ at one end; a read error may be behind it. The genes are TRBV11-1 and TRBJ2-7, with 8 bases matching TRBD1. The CDR3 has 15 amino acids. Germline V gene data show CDR1 as SGHAT and CDR2 as FQDESV (reference sequence). CDR3: CASSLDGGQGAEQYF. CDR3 bases: TGTGCAAGCAGCTTAGACGGCGGACAGGGTGCAGAGCAGTACTTC.

This clonotype came up many times. The chain joins TRBV5-6 to TRBJ2-7, with D perhaps matching TRBD1 (5 bases). From germline, CDR1 is SGHDT and CDR2 YYEEEE. The CDR3 totals 15 residues. The ends were cut back, 3 bases at V and 0 bases at J, with 13 bases in the middle. The CDR3 DNA is TGTGCCAGCAGCTGGGGCCCCACGGACTCCTACGAGCAGTACTTC. This codes for CASSWGPTDSYEQYF.

V and J are TRBV6-5 and TRBJ2-7, with D maybe TRBD2 (5 bases). The CDR3 spans 14 residues. Per the germline V gene, CDR1 is MNHEY and CDR2 is SVGAGI. Trimming removed 5 bases at V and 2 bases at J, with 13 bases between. CDR3 bases: TGTGCCAGCAGTCGGCTAACGGGGACCTACGAGCAGTACTTC. It translates to CASSRLTGTYEQYF.

The chain joins TRBV4-3 to TRBJ2-3; D possibly corresponds to TRBD2 (6 bases). In germline, CDR1 is LGHNA, CDR2 YSLEER. V dropped 2 bases and J dropped 7 bases, with 13 bases sitting between them. There are 14 residues in the CDR3. In nucleotides, the CDR3 is TGCGCCAGCAGCCAAACCGGGGGAGATTATACGCAGTATTTT. It encodes CASSQTGGDYTQYF.

This clonotype has a count of ten or more. The chain links TRBV6-5 to TRBJ2-7; no clear D. Between the trimmed V and J ends, which lost 6 bases and 3 bases, there was a span of 9 bases. This CDR3 contains 12 residues. The germline CDR1 and CDR2 sequences are MNHEY and SVGAGI. Here the CDR3 DNA reads TGTGCCAGCAGGAGTAAGAGCTACGAGCAGTACTTC. It translates to CASRSKSYEQYF.

This clonotype came up a few times. The chain employs TRBV18 and TRBJ2-5; 7 bases line up with TRBD1. V was pared by 2 bases and J by 6 bases, with 6 bases of the junction left unmatched. The CDR3 contains 14 residues. Germline lookup yields CDR1 KGHSH and CDR2 LQKENI. CDR3 protein: CASSPETGQQTQYF. For the CDR3, the DNA is TGTGCCAGCTCACCAGAGACAGGGCAACAGACCCAGTACTTC.

There are a few counts of this clonotype. The chain is built from TRBV12-3 or TRBV12-4 and TRBJ1-1; no firm D call. V lost 5 bases, J lost 5 bases, and 9 bases lay in between. This CDR3 spans 12 amino acids. The CDR3 DNA follows: TGTGCCAGCAGTCCCCTCTGGACTGAAGCTTTCTTT. It codes for CASSPLWTEAFF.

As to this clonotype: This may be a read error, as it is one base from a much larger clone. J is TRBJ1-2 and V is TRBV2; TRBD1 might be the D (5 bases). The CDR3 spans 13 residues. Germline assignment: CDR1 SNHLY and CDR2 FYNNEI. V lost 1 base to trimming and J lost 10 bases, with 13 bases between them. The CDR3 DNA follows: TGTGCCAGCAGTGAAGAGGAGACGGGGGACTACACCTTC. The encoded protein is CASSEEETGDYTF.

J is TRBJ2-1 and V is TRBV4-2; 8 bases map to TRBD1. CDR1 is LGHNA, CDR2 YNFKEQ, per germline. V gave up 4 bases and J gave up 5 bases; unmatched junction bases: 16. The CDR3 runs to 18 residues. This CDR3 is CASSPLVQGQGANNEQFF. For the CDR3, the DNA is TGTGCCAGCAGCCCACTTGTTCAGGGGCAGGGGGCGAACAATGAGCAGTTCTTC.

This clonotype was observed at least ten times. This chain links TRBV5-6 with TRBJ2-5, with TRBD2 matching 9 bases. The CDR3 totals 15 residues. Germline trimming cut 4 bases from V and 4 bases from J; bases unmatched to any gene: 8. Germline V CDR1 and CDR2: SGHDT, YYEEEE. CDR3: CASSPRLAGRETQYF. The CDR3 coding sequence is TGTGCCAGCAGCCCTAGGCTAGCGGGGAGAGAGACCCAGTACTTC.

As to this clonotype: A much larger clone lies a single base off, so this may be a read error. This sequence joins TRBV6-5 and TRBJ1-2; D not resolved. Germline V gene sequence: CDR1 MNHEY, CDR2 SVGAGI. The CDR3 is 17 amino acids. The CDR3: CASSLFRGSIVGYGHTF. In nucleotides, the CDR3 is TGTGCCAGCAGCCTTTTTCGTGGGTCGATAGTTGGCTATGGCCACACCTTC.